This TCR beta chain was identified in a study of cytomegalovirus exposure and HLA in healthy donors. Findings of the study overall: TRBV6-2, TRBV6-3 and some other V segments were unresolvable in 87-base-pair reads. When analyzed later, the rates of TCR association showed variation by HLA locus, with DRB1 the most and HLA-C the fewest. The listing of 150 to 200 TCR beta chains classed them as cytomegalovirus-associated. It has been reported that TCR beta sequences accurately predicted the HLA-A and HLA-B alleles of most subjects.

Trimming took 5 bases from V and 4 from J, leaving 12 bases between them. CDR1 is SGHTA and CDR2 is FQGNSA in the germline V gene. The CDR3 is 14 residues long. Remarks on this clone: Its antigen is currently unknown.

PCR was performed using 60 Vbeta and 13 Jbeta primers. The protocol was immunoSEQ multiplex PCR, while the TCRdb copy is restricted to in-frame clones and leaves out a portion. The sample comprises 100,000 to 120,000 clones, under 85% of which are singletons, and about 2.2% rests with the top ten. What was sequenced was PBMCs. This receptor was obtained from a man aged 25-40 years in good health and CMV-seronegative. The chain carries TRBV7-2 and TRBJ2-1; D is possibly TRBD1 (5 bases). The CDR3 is CASSLRQSYNEQFF. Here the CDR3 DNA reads TGTGCCAGCAGCCTCCGACAGAGTTACAATGAGCAGTTCTTC.